This is a list of T cell receptor beta chains from one sample in a study of PD-1 blockade in classical Hodgkin lymphoma. Assay: immunoSEQ multiplex PCR; the TCRdb copy retains only in-frame clones and omits some. The profile shows fewer than 65,000 clones, 80% to 90% of them singletons. The sample in question was peripheral blood mononuclear cells (PBMCs), obtained at baseline. The receptors derive from a human donor with classical Hodgkin lymphoma. CDR3s include the opening cysteine and the closing phenylalanine or tryptophan. D genes are given only for firm matches. Size is omitted from some rows. Given values are once, few, many or a class for expanded clones.

TRBJ2-5 | TRBV6-6 | . | . | CASSYSGTGRETQYF | TGTGCCAGCAGTTACTCCGGGACGGGACGGGAGACCCAGTACTTC
TRBJ1-5 | TRBV28 | . | once | CASSLLQNQPQHF | TGTGCCAGCAGTCTTTTACAGAATCAGCCCCAGCATTTT
TRBJ2-3 | TRBV7-3 | . | once | CASSLGGLSHTDTQYF | TGTGCCAGCAGCTTGGGGGGCCTTTCACACACAGATACGCAGTATTTT
TRBJ2-7 | TRBV11-1 | TRBD2 | . | CASSSLAGTGDEQYF | TGTGCCAGCAGCTCACTAGCGGGAACCGGGGACGAGCAGTACTTC
TRBJ2-6 | TRBV30 | . | . | CAWRSRDKSSGANVLTF | TGTGCCTGGAGAAGCCGGGACAAGAGCTCTGGGGCCAACGTCCTGACTTTC
TRBJ2-2 | TRBV5-1 | TRBD2 | . | CASSQILAGDSWSTGELFF | TGCGCCAGCAGCCAAATACTAGCGGGGGACTCTTGGAGCACCGGGGAGCTGTTTTTT
TRBJ1-2 | TRBV7-2 | TRBD1 | . | CASSPGQGGYTF | TGTGCCAGCAGCCCCGGACAGGGTGGCTACACCTTC
TRBJ1-1 | TRBV7-2 | TRBD1 | . | CASSHRDRRMNTEAFF | TGTGCCAGCAGTCATAGGGACAGGCGAATGAACACTGAAGCTTTCTTT
TRBJ1-2 | TRBV29-1 | . | . | CSVEGYGYTF | TGCAGCGTTGAGGGGTATGGCTACACCTTC
TRBJ1-1 | TRBV4-1 | . | . | CASSPLRKVLNTEAFF | TGCGCCAGCAGCCCCCTGAGGAAAGTTTTGAACACTGAAGCTTTCTTT
TRBJ1-2 | TRBV27 | TRBD1 | . | CASSHSGGLWVYGYTF | TGTGCCAGCAGTCATTCAGGGGGTCTCTGGGTCTATGGCTACACCTTC
TRBJ2-7 | TRBV5-4 | . | . | CASGLWGVGGEQYF | TGTGCCAGCGGACTGTGGGGCGTTGGGGGGGAGCAGTACTTC
TRBJ1-1 | TRBV6-1 | . | . | CASSETGRRYTEAFF | TGTGCCAGCAGTGAAACTGGCAGGAGGTACACTGAAGCTTTCTTT
TRBJ2-3 | TRBV5-3 | TRBD2 | . | CARSIGLAGGPRSTDTQYF | TGTGCCAGAAGCATCGGACTAGCGGGGGGGCCGCGGAGCACAGATACGCAGTATTTT
TRBJ1-2 | TRBV29-1 | . | . | CSVETVRQLANYGYTF | TGCAGCGTTGAAACGGTGCGGCAGCTTGCTAACTATGGCTACACCTTC
TRBJ2-5 | TRBV7-8 | . | . | CASSLGLVQQETQYF | TGTGCCAGCAGCTTAGGCCTTGTCCAACAAGAGACCCAGTACTTC
TRBJ2-7 | TRBV7-9 | . | . | CASSPRDVYEQYF | TGTGCCAGCAGCCCTCGGGACGTTTACGAGCAGTACTTC
TRBJ2-5 | TRBV5-5 | TRBD2 | . | CASGKAGIETQYF | TGTGCCAGCGGTAAAGCGGGGATCGAGACCCAGTACTTC
TRBJ1-2 | TRBV28 | . | few | CASTDGYTF | TGTGCCAGCACAGATGGCTACACCTTC
TRBJ2-2 | TRBV6-5 | . | . | CASSYSQAGELFF | TGTGCCAGCAGTTACTCGCAGGCCGGGGAGCTGTTTTTT
TRBJ2-1 | TRBV18 | . | once | CASSPHILSSYNEQFF | TGTGCCAGCTCACCTCACATACTAAGCTCCTACAATGAGCAGTTCTTC
TRBJ1-1 | TRBV5-6 | . | . | CASSFGTENTEAFF | TGTGCCAGCAGCTTTGGGACGGAGAACACTGAAGCTTTCTTT
TRBJ2-6 | TRBV5-1 | . | . | CASSLQGSGANVLTF | TGCGCCAGCAGCTTGCAGGGTTCTGGGGCCAACGTCCTGACTTTC
TRBJ2-1 | TRBV27 | TRBD2 | . | CASTDSGTYNEQFF | TGTGCCAGCACAGATAGCGGGACCTACAATGAGCAGTTCTTC
TRBJ2-3 | TRBV30 | . | . | CACHHSGTDTQYF | TGTGCCTGTCACCACAGCGGCACAGATACGCAGTATTTT
TRBJ1-1 | TRBV2 | . | . | CASIGEHTEAFF | TGTGCCAGCATAGGGGAGCACACTGAAGCTTTCTTT
TRBJ1-1 | TRBV30 | . | few | CAWSGPKLADTEAFF | TGTGCCTGGAGTGGCCCTAAATTGGCTGACACTGAAGCTTTCTTT
TRBJ1-6 | TRBV6-5 | . | . | CASSLSGRSPLHF | TGTGCCAGCAGCCTGTCAGGGAGGTCACCCCTCCACTTT
TRBJ2-1 | TRBV19 | . | . | CASSSNEQFF | TGTGCCAGTAGTAGCAATGAGCAGTTCTTC
TRBJ2-2 | TRBV29-1 | TRBD1 | . | CSVYRTGSHTGELFF | TGCAGCGTCTATCGGACAGGGTCGCACACCGGGGAGCTGTTTTTT
TRBJ1-5 | TRBV7-8 | TRBD1 | . | CASSLEATGARQPQHF | TGTGCCAGCAGCTTAGAGGCTACAGGGGCAAGACAGCCCCAGCATTTT
TRBJ1-1 | TRBV18 | . | . | CASSSGSDTEAFF | TGTGCCAGCTCATCAGGTTCGGACACTGAAGCTTTCTTT
TRBJ1-5 | TRBV19 | . | . | CATSRRLLNQPQHF | TGTGCCACCTCACGAAGGCTCCTCAATCAGCCCCAGCATTTT
TRBJ2-3 | TRBV18 | TRBD1 | . | CASSPVTGGVSTDTQYF | TGTGCCAGCTCACCAGTAACAGGGGGCGTCAGCACAGATACGCAGTATTTT